The 23 T cell receptor beta chains given below trace back to one sample, sequenced in a study of T cell responses to AZD1222 COVID-19 vaccine. Sequencing used immunoSEQ multiplex PCR; TCRdb keeps in-frame clones, though not all of them. The data hold more than 150,000 clones, with 85% to 90% observed a single time. Material: peripheral blood, obtained on day 0 of AZD1222 vaccination. The receptors here all came from an adult in good health.

The chain has TRBV18 and TRBJ1-1; 7 bases are shared with TRBD1. CDR1 is KGHSH, CDR2 LQKENI, per germline. After removal of 0 bases from V and 0 bases from J, the junction contained 4 bases not matched to a gene. CDR3 length equals 16 residues. The CDR3: CASSPPDRPMNTEAFF. The DNA for the CDR3 is TGTGCCAGCTCACCACCGGACAGGCCCATGAACACTGAAGCTTTCTTT.

The V call is TRBV28, the J call TRBJ2-1; 10 nucleotides line up with TRBD2. The CDR3 loop spans 16 amino acids. V shed 5 bases and J 1 base; nucleotides not matched to a gene: 5. In germline, CDR1 is MDHEN, CDR2 SYDVKM. This chain's CDR3 is CASSPSSGRSYNEQFF. CDR3 in DNA: TGTGCCAGCAGTCCCTCTAGCGGGAGATCCTACAATGAGCAGTTCTTC.

The chain recombines TRBV19 with TRBJ2-5; D perhaps matches TRBD1 (6 bases). CDR3 length: 17 amino acids. The V gene lost 6 bases and the J gene lost 4 bases, with 24 bases spanning the gap. The germline V gene encodes CDR1 LNHDA and CDR2 SQIVND (reference sequence). CDR3 DNA sequence: TGTGCCAGTAGGGGATTCGCCGGGACACCCGAGGGAGAGACCCAGTACTTC. Translation: CASRGFAGTPEGETQYF.

The chain joins TRBV7-9 to TRBJ2-3; either TRBD1 or TRBD2 may fit D (5 bases each). This CDR3 region has 13 residues. V was shortened by 11 bases and J by 2 bases, with 14 bases between the two germline ends. Germline CDR1 reads SEHNR; CDR2 reads FQNEAQ (reference sequence). The CDR3 protein is CADRDLYTDTQYF. Written as DNA, the CDR3 is TGTGCCGACCGGGACCTCTACACAGATACGCAGTATTTT.

Written as DNA, the CDR3 is TGTGCCAGCAGTTTACCTGGGGACACTGAAGCTTTCTTT. Translated, it gives CASSLPGDTEAFF. The chain employs TRBV27 and TRBJ1-1; D ambiguous. The germline V gene has CDR1 MNHEY and CDR2 SMNVEV (reference sequence). This CDR3 region has 13 residues. Deletions cut 2 bases from V and 3 bases from J, with 7 bases between.

The chain combines TRBV18 with TRBJ1-5; D unclear. Germline V CDR1 and CDR2: KGHSH, LQKENI. The V gene lost 0 bases and the J gene lost 0 bases, with 9 bases spanning the gap. CDR3 length equals 16 residues. The CDR3 is CASSPPSQHSNQPQHF. For the CDR3, the DNA is TGTGCCAGCTCACCACCGTCGCAGCATAGCAATCAGCCCCAGCATTTT. The whole variable domain, filled in from reference TRBV18 and TRBJ1-5, reads NAGVMQNPRHLVRRRGQEARLRCSPMKGHSHVYWYRQLPEEGLKFMVYLQKENIIDESGMPKERFSAEFPKEGPSILRIQQVVRGDSAAYFCASSPPSQHSNQPQHFGDGTRLSIL.

This sequence joins TRBV27 and TRBJ1-5, with D perhaps TRBD1 (6 bases). CDR1 and CDR2 (germline): MNHEY, SMNVEV (reference sequence). V was pared by 5 bases and J by 0 bases, with 8 bases between. The CDR3 spans 14 residues. CDR3 in DNA: TGTGCCAGCAGTGGACAGACTAGCAATCAGCCCCAGCATTTT. It translates to CASSGQTSNQPQHF.

The chain employs TRBV10-3 and TRBJ2-6; TRBD2 aligns across 7 bases. The CDR3 loop spans 18 amino acids. Germline V gene data show CDR1 as ENHRY and CDR2 as SYGVKD. After removal of 0 bases from V and 2 bases from J, the junction contained 7 bases not matched to a gene. The CDR3 DNA reads as TGTGCCATCAGTGAGTCCCTCCTACGGGGGGCTGGGGCCAACGTCCTGACTTTC. Residues: CAISESLLRGAGANVLTF.

This sequence joins TRBV27 and TRBJ1-6; no firm D call. Trimming left V 5 bases short and J 7 bases short, with 15 bases between. The CDR3 is made up of 15 amino acids. The germline gives CDR1 MNHEY, CDR2 SMNVEV (reference sequence). The CDR3 sequence: CASSPGRVPNSPLHF. The CDR3 DNA follows: TGTGCCAGCAGTCCGGGCCGCGTTCCCAATTCACCCCTCCACTTT.

The chain has TRBV6-5 and TRBJ1-5; TRBD1 is a possible D gene (5 bases). CDR3 length: 15 residues. Trimming shortened V by 11 bases and J by 4 bases, and 21 bases separated the two germline ends. Germline V lookup: CDR1 MNHEY, CDR2 SVGAGI. The CDR3 is CAANRDLLGNQPQHF. As DNA, the CDR3 is TGTGCCGCTAACCGGGACCTTCTAGGGAATCAGCCCCAGCATTTT.

This clone has just a few counts. The CDR3 region has the DNA TGCGCCAGCAGCTCGAGACAGGGATCGCGGGGAAACACCATATATTTT. It specifies CASSSRQGSRGNTIYF. The rearrangement uses TRBV5-1 and TRBJ1-3, with TRBD1 identical over 7 bases. The CDR3 length is 16 residues. Germline CDR1 and CDR2: SGHRS and YFSETQ. Unmatched junction bases numbered 10, after V lost 3 bases and J lost 4 bases. The complete variable domain, with remaining parts taken from reference TRBV5-1 and TRBJ1-3, reads KAGVTQTPRYLIKTRGQQVTLSCSPISGHRSVSWYQQTPGQGLQFLFEYFSETQRNKGNFPGRFSGRQFSNSRSEMNVSTLELGDSALYLCASSSRQGSRGNTIYFGEGSWLTVV.

This chain connects TRBV7-3 to TRBJ2-2, with D tentatively TRBD2 (6 bases). Germline values: CDR1 SGHTA, CDR2 FQGTGA. V gave up 5 bases and J gave up 7 bases, with 14 bases separating them. The CDR3 runs to 14 residues. Written as DNA, the CDR3 is TGTGCCAGCAGCCCTCGACTAGTAGGCGGGGAGCTGTTTTTT. Translation: CASSPRLVGGELFF.

The V gene is TRBV4-3, the J gene TRBJ2-5; D not resolved. The CDR3 totals 14 residues. In germline, CDR1 is LGHNA, CDR2 YSLEER. Trimming shortened V by 6 bases and J by 5 bases, and 16 bases separated the two germline ends. CDR3 bases: TGCGCCAGCAGTTTCGGACCCTTCGGCGAGACCCAGTACTTC. This gives the protein CASSFGPFGETQYF.

This sequence joins TRBV6-5 and TRBJ2-1, with D uncertain. V lost 2 bases and J 6 bases, leaving 5 bases between the germline ends. Germline V gene data show CDR1 as MNHEY and CDR2 as SVGAGI. There are 12 residues in the CDR3. The DNA for the CDR3 is TGTGCCAGCAGTTACCCTGCCAATGAGCAGTTCTTC. Its translation is CASSYPANEQFF.

The V gene is TRBV20-1, the J gene TRBJ2-3; D gene uncertain. Germline V gene lookup returns CDR1 DFQATT and CDR2 SNEGSKA (reference sequence). Trimming took off 1 base at V and 5 bases at J, with 4 bases between the two ends. The CDR3 covers 11 residues. The CDR3 DNA reads as TGCAGTGCTAGAGTCATAGATACGCAGTATTTT. Its translation: CSARVIDTQYF.

The V call is TRBV29-1, the J call TRBJ1-1; the D gene is possibly TRBD1 (6 bases). The length of the CDR3 is 11 residues. Germline values: CDR1 SQVTM, CDR2 ANQGSEA. V was cut by 5 bases and J by 7 bases, with 11 bases left in between. CDR3 amino acids: CSVFSRGEAFF. DNA for the CDR3: TGCAGCGTTTTCTCCAGGGGTGAAGCTTTCTTT.

V usage is TRBV7-2 and J usage is TRBJ2-4; D is unclear. The CDR3 covers 16 residues. V lost 5 bases and J 3 bases, leaving 17 bases between the germline ends. The germline V gene encodes CDR1 SGHTA and CDR2 FQGNSA. CDR3 amino acids: CASSLTFGLGKNIQYF. The CDR3 DNA reads TGTGCCAGCAGCCTAACCTTTGGTCTAGGCAAAAACATTCAGTACTTC.

The rearrangement links TRBV7-2 to TRBJ2-2; D remains unclear. The CDR3 totals 13 residues. Germline values: CDR1 SGHTA, CDR2 FQGNSA. The V end lost 1 base, the J end lost 9 bases, and 9 bases lay between the germline ends. CDR3 in amino acids: CASSLVKTRELFF. The CDR3 nucleotides are TGTGCCAGCAGCTTAGTGAAAACCCGGGAGCTGTTTTTT.

The chain's CDR3 is CASSFDRTNYGYTF. The CDR3 coding sequence is TGTGCCAGCAGCTTCGACAGGACTAACTATGGCTACACCTTC. The V call is TRBV6-5, the J call TRBJ1-2, with D possibly matching TRBD1 (6 bases). V was pared by 6 bases and J by 0 bases, with 11 bases between. The CDR3 covers 14 residues. Germline CDR1 MNHEY, CDR2 SVGAGI.

This clone was recorded once. The genes are TRBV28 and TRBJ1-1; D ambiguous. Trimming shortened V by 7 bases and J by 4 bases, and 16 bases separated the two germline ends. This CDR3 has 14 amino acids. The germline CDR1 and CDR2 sequences are MDHEN and SYDVKM. CDR3 protein: CASNVVRSGTEAFF. The CDR3 coding sequence is TGTGCCAGCAACGTGGTCCGGTCTGGCACTGAAGCTTTCTTT.

This chain links TRBV15 with TRBJ2-4; maybe TRBD2 (7 bases). Per germline, CDR1 LNHNV and CDR2 YYDKDF (reference sequence). The CDR3 has 14 residues. V lost 1 base to trimming and J lost 7 bases, with 11 bases between them. Here the CDR3 DNA reads TGTGCCACCAGCAGAGGAGGGGGGGCGAACATTCAGTACTTC. Translating it yields CATSRGGGANIQYF.

V and J are TRBV28 and TRBJ2-3; D uncertain. This CDR3 spans 14 amino acids. V shed 4 bases and J shed 2 bases, with 10 bases lying between them. Germline V gene data show CDR1 as MDHEN and CDR2 as SYDVKM. The CDR3 DNA reads TGTGCCAGCAGTTCGGCCGGAACCACAGATACGCAGTATTTT. Its protein product is CASSSAGTTDTQYF.

The chain recombines TRBV11-2 with TRBJ1-5; 10 bases align to TRBD1. V gave up 5 bases and J gave up 1 base; unmatched junction bases: 5. The CDR3 has 16 amino acids. In germline, CDR1 is SGHAT, CDR2 FQNNGV. CDR3 bases: TGTGCCAGCAGCGGAGACAGGGGGCTGAGCAATCAGCCCCAGCATTTT. Translated: CASSGDRGLSNQPQHF.